This TCR beta chain was found in a study of blood T cell repertoires in COVID-19 (dated by TCRdb to about 2020). Concerning the study at large: Samples from collaborators originated in the United States, Italy and Spain and spanned both the acute and convalescent phases of COVID-19. The prospective study material was composed of cDNA or gDNA derived from T cells, B-cell-depleted T cells, or PBMCs. The dataset comprised deeply sampled blood TCRbeta repertoires from subjects exposed to, actively infected with, or recovered from COVID-19. The repertoires were released in a freely available public database meant as a resource for research on the immune response to SARS-CoV-2. Samples came from the ongoing ImmuneRACE study (first 160 participants) plus 1,254 subjects from 6 global collaborators. Sample metadata almost always included a de-identified subject ID, COVID-19 status, age in years and sex. Where HLA class I and class II types were available, the types were taken from metadata supplied by the sample provider, not from assay-based typing.

At one collaborating source in Seattle, patients were enrolled during active infection and were followed longitudinally through the course of disease. Collaborating institutions collected whole blood in K2EDTA tubes following their own protocols. For TCRbeta analysis, collaborators shipped samples as frozen whole blood, isolated PBMCs, or DNA extracted from either of those sample types. For this clone: Its antigen specificity is not known. Base qualities are not provided; no much larger clone lies one nucleotide away.

TCRbeta CDR3 regions were amplified from genomic DNA by means of the immunoSEQ Assay, a bias-controlled multiplex PCR. Per the original workflow: Nucleated cell counts per sample were estimated from amplification of reference gene primers within the assay. To quantify the absolute abundance of each unique TCRbeta CDR3 rearrangement, sequence reads were collapsed and filtered. Productive Simpson clonality was computed per sample as the square root of Simpson's diversity index over productive rearrangements. TCRdb re-hosts the immuneACCESS table, in-frame sequences only. Its copies lack some clones; in the studies checked, an unresolved V gene accounts for under half of them, and the cause for the rest is not known. The V and J calls and the clone size are those of that table, but D and trimming were determined from the DNA. The sample data list 100,000 to 150,000 clones, and about 89% of these were observed just once. The ten most abundant clones make up about 4.4% of the sample.

Measured from the cysteine to the phenylalanine, the CDR3 is 16 residues long. Kept here is only the CDR3 DNA, which spans 48 bases and is read in frame from base 1. V is pruned by 4 bases and J by 6 bases, leaving 11 bases of the junction without a gene match. Per the germline V gene (reference sequence), LGHDT is the CDR1 and YNNKEL is the CDR2. The investigation overall reported the following: The quantity of clinical and demographic metadata differed by source and by participant and was supplied without curation.

The origin of this receptor is a man between 60 and 75 years old with COVID-19, enrolled during active disease. The receptor chain draws on TRBV3-1 (or the pseudogene TRBV3-2) and TRBJ2-1; the junction holds 8 bases that match TRBD2. The source material was peripheral blood. The DNA reads as follows: TGTGCCAGCAGCCCGAATCCAACGGGGGGGCGCAATGAGCAGTTCTTC. Translated, this is CASSPNPTGGRNEQFF.